This T cell receptor (beta chain) was recovered during a study of cytomegalovirus exposure and HLA in healthy donors. Regarding the study as a whole: It was reported that the classifier diagnosed cytomegalovirus status with high specificity and sensitivity in both the original and validation cohorts. Immune exposure information available was restricted to CMV serostatus.

As concerns this clone: No antigen is known for it.

The germline V gene encodes CDR1 SGHDT and CDR2 YYEEEE. The CDR3 sequence is 14 residues long. Trimming took 0 bases from V and 6 from J, leaving 12 bases between them. Donors sampled were nominally healthy, though unrecorded immune exposures were likely. 13 Jbeta primers and 60 Vbeta primers were used for the PCR. Repertoires were generated with immunoSEQ multiplex PCR, while TCRdb's copy carries only in-frame clones and drops some. The sample includes about 87,000 clones, less than 80% of them seen just once. This chain uses TRBV5-6 with TRBJ1-2; D remains ambiguous. The sequence came from a man aged 25 to 40 in good health and CMV-seropositive. The sequenced sample consisted of PBMCs. The CDR3: CASSLEEGLDGYTF. In DNA, the CDR3 is TGTGCCAGCAGCTTGGAGGAGGGTTTAGATGGCTACACCTTC.